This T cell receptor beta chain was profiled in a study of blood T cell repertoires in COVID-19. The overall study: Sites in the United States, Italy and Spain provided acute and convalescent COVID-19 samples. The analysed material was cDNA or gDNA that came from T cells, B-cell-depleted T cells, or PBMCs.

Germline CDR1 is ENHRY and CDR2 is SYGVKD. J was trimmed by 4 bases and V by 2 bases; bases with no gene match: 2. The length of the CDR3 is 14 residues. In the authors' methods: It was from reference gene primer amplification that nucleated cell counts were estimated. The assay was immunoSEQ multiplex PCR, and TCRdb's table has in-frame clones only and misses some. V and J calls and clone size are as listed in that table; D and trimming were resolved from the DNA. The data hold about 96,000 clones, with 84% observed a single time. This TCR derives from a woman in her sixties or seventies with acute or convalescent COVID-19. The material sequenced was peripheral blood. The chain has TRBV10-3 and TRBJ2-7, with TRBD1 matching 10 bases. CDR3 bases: TGTGCCATCAGTGAGCGGACAGGGGGATACGAGCAGTACTTC. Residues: CAISERTGGYEQYF.